These 16 T cell receptor beta chains were all obtained from the same sample, sequenced in a study of blood T cell repertoires in COVID-19. Assay: immunoSEQ multiplex PCR; the TCRdb copy retains only in-frame clones and omits some. Of 74,000 or so clones in the sample, 89% were seen once. Input material: peripheral blood. The receptors were gathered from a man aged 45-60 years with active COVID-19.

The V gene is TRBV29-1, the J gene TRBJ2-1; D remains unclear. In germline, CDR1 is SQVTM, CDR2 ANQGSEA. Deletions cut 7 bases from V and 4 bases from J, with 14 bases between. The CDR3 sequence is 13 residues long. In DNA form, the CDR3 reads TGCAGCGCTCGAACAGCCCTATACAATGAGCAGTTCTTC. It codes for CSARTALYNEQFF.

This clone was recorded only once. The chain is built from TRBV18 and TRBJ1-5; tentatively, D is TRBD1 (6 bases). V was shortened by 3 bases and J by 0 bases, with 9 bases between the two germline ends. The CDR3 length is 15 residues. The germline V gene has CDR1 KGHSH and CDR2 LQKENI. This chain's CDR3 is CASSPTGYSNQPQHF. Written as DNA, the CDR3 is TGTGCCAGCTCACCGACAGGCTATAGCAATCAGCCCCAGCATTTT.

The chain carries TRBV12-3 or TRBV12-4 and TRBJ2-7; TRBD1 agrees at 7 bases. V shed 8 bases and J 2 bases; nucleotides not matched to a gene: 3. This CDR3 is built from 12 residues. The CDR3 DNA reads TGTGCCAGCGGGACAGCCCCCTACGAGCAGTACTTC. Encoded protein: CASGTAPYEQYF.

The chain is built from TRBV5-1 and TRBJ1-6, with D possibly TRBD1 on 5 matching bases. Between the trimmed V and J ends, which lost 6 bases and 0 bases, there was a span of 13 bases. The germline gives CDR1 SGHRS, CDR2 YFSETQ. The CDR3 totals 16 residues. CDR3 sequence: CASTPTASSYNSPLHF. The CDR3 bases are TGCGCCAGCACCCCGACAGCCAGCTCCTATAATTCACCCCTCCACTTT.

CDR3 loop: CAWTQGGNNQPQHF. The CDR3 DNA reads as TGTGCCTGGACCCAGGGAGGTAACAATCAGCCCCAGCATTTT. The chain recombines TRBV30 with TRBJ1-5; maybe TRBD1 (5 bases). Germline-derived CDR1 and CDR2 are GTSNPN and SVGIG (reference sequence). The V end was cut by 4 bases, the J end by 3 bases, with 13 bases between. The CDR3 is 14 amino acids.

V is TRBV5-6 and J is TRBJ1-2, with a weak D call TRBD1 (5 bases). V lost 4 bases, J lost 4 bases, and 17 bases lay in between. The CDR3 contains 15 residues. Germline-derived CDR1 and CDR2 are SGHDT and YYEEEE. CDR3 in amino acids: CASSPLAQASYGYTF. CDR3 sequence (DNA): TGTGCCAGCAGCCCCCTGGCACAGGCCAGCTATGGCTACACCTTC.

The rearrangement uses TRBV6-2 or TRBV6-3 and TRBJ2-1; weak D call: TRBD2 (6 bases). The length of the CDR3 is 16 residues. CDR1 and CDR2 (germline): MNHEY, SVGEGT. V lost 6 bases, J lost 3 bases, and 18 bases lay in between. CDR3 sequence: CASSPRRAVGYNEQFF. Written as DNA, the CDR3 is TGTGCCAGCAGCCCTCGGAGGGCAGTAGGCTACAATGAGCAGTTCTTC.

V and J are TRBV11-2 and TRBJ1-1, with TRBD1 matching 8 bases. This CDR3 has 14 amino acids. The V and J ends lost 5 bases and 1 base, in that order; junction bases with no gene match: 3. Per germline, CDR1 SGHAT and CDR2 FQNNGV. The CDR3 bases are TGTGCCAGCAGCAAAGGGACAGGGAACACTGAAGCTTTCTTT. This sequence encodes CASSKGTGNTEAFF.

This chain links TRBV6-5 with TRBJ2-1, with D tentatively TRBD1 (5 bases). The germline CDR1 and CDR2 sequences are MNHEY and SVGAGI. V was trimmed by 0 bases and J by 7 bases, leaving 13 bases between them. The CDR3 sequence is 15 residues long. CDR3: CASSYSWQGGNEQFF. The DNA for the CDR3 is TGTGCCAGCAGTTACTCATGGCAGGGTGGGAATGAGCAGTTCTTC.

This rearrangement joins TRBV10-3 to TRBJ2-5, with TRBD1 identical over 7 bases. The CDR3 loop spans 17 amino acids. V lost 6 bases to trimming and J lost 3 bases; unmatched junction nucleotides: 16. CDR1 is ENHRY, CDR2 SYGVKD, per germline. The CDR3 nucleotides are TGTGCCATCAGCGAAGGACTTAGACAGGGCGACAAAGAGACCCAGTACTTC. As protein: CAISEGLRQGDKETQYF.

The V and J genes are TRBV10-3 and TRBJ1-6; perhaps TRBD1 as D (6 bases). This CDR3 is built from 12 residues. V lost 8 bases and J lost 9, with 11 bases in between. Germline assignment: CDR1 ENHRY and CDR2 SYGVKD. Here the CDR3 DNA reads TGTGCCATCGGCACAGGGCCTTCACCCCTCCACTTT. It is translated as CAIGTGPSPLHF.

This sequence joins TRBV5-4 and TRBJ2-3; tentatively, D is TRBD2 (7 bases). Between the trimmed V and J ends, which lost 4 bases and 6 bases, there was a span of 18 bases. There are 15 residues in the CDR3. Germline V lookup: CDR1 SGHNT, CDR2 YYREEE (reference sequence). This CDR3 reads CASSPGGGARDTQYF. The CDR3 DNA follows: TGTGCCAGCAGCCCTGGTGGGGGGGCAAGGGATACGCAGTATTTT.

The chain recombines TRBV6-2 or TRBV6-3 with TRBJ1-1; D gene unclear. Germline CDR1 MNHEY, CDR2 SVGEGT. V shed 6 bases and J shed 0 bases, with 5 bases lying between them. The CDR3 spans 12 residues. The CDR3, as DNA: TGTGCCAGCAGCTATATGAACACTGAAGCTTTCTTT. Amino acids: CASSYMNTEAFF.

In DNA form, the CDR3 reads TGTGCCAGCAGTTACTCAAGGGAGGGCACTGAAGCTTTCTTT. Translation gives CASSYSREGTEAFF. The gene calls are TRBV6-5 and TRBJ1-1; D gene uncertain. The V end lost 0 bases, the J end lost 4 bases, and 9 bases lay between the germline ends. The CDR3 consists of 14 residues. In germline, CDR1 is MNHEY, CDR2 SVGAGI.

This chain connects TRBV7-2 to TRBJ2-7, with a possible D match to TRBD2 (7 bases). V was cut by 5 bases and J by 5 bases, with 19 bases left in between. Germline CDR1 SGHTA, CDR2 FQGNSA. The length of the CDR3 is 15 residues. The CDR3 DNA reads as TGTGCCAGCAGCCCCTACTGGGGGGGGGCCAACGAGCAGTACTTC. This translates into CASSPYWGGANEQYF.

The chain recombines TRBV27 with TRBJ1-3; 8 nucleotides match TRBD1. This CDR3 region has 16 residues. CDR1 MNHEY and CDR2 SMNVEV come from the germline V gene (reference sequence). V gave up 5 bases and J gave up 3 bases; unmatched junction bases: 9. CDR3 nucleotides: TGTGCCAGCAGTCTCCTAGGACAGGGATATGGAAACACCATATATTTT. This gives the protein CASSLLGQGYGNTIYF.